The source of this TCR beta chain is a study of cytomegalovirus exposure and HLA in healthy donors. Findings and limits, study-wide: A prior analysis recorded that most TCR beta V segments were productive about 87% or about 30% of the time. A reported reduction in N-insertions relative to the approximately 690-donor mean was seen in an Asian-associated ancestry cluster in a later analysis.

This PCR relied on a set of 60 Vbeta primers and 13 Jbeta primers. Assay used: immunoSEQ multiplex PCR; TCRdb lists only in-frame clones, some missing. The repertoire holds roughly 80,000 clones, with 81% as singletons. Germline V gives CDR1 SGHKS, CDR2 YYEKEE (reference sequence). The CDR3 contains 15 residues. Concerning this clone itself: As yet, its antigen is unknown. Relative to the germline gene, one junction end is altered; a read error may explain this.

V and J are TRBV5-5 and TRBJ1-5, with TRBD1 matching over 8 bases. This sequence was found in a woman between 25 and 40 years old in good health and CMV-seronegative. Specimen: PBMCs. The CDR3 loop reads CASSLQGASDQPQHF. CDR3 DNA: TGTGCCAGCAGCCTGCAGGGGGCTAGCGATCAGCCCCAGCATTTT.